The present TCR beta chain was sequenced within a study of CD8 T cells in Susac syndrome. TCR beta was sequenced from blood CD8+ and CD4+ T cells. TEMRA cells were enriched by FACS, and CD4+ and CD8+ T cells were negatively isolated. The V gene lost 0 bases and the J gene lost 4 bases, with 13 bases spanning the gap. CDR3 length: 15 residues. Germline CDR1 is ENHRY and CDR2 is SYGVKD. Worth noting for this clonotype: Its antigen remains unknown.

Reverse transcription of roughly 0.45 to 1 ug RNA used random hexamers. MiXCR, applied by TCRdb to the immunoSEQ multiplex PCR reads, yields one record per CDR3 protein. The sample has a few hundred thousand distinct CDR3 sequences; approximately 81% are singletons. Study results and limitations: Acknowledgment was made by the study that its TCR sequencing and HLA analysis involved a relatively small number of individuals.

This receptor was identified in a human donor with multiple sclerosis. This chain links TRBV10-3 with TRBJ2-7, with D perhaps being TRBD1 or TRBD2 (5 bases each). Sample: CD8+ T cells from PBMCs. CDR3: CAISESRAGQYEQYF. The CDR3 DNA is TGTGCCATCAGTGAGTCGAGGGCAGGGCAATACGAGCAGTACTTC.